The 27 T cell receptor beta chains listed next were all sequenced from one sample in a study of cytomegalovirus exposure and HLA in healthy donors (dated by TCRdb to 2016 to 2017). Preparation of the library involved the immunoSEQ multiplex PCR assay. For the multiplex PCR, a mixture combining 60 forward primers for TCR Vbeta segments and 13 reverse primers for TCR Jbeta segments was used. The table was pulled from immuneACCESS by TCRdb, which kept in-frame rearrangements only. Such tables lose some clones; where checked, under half of the loss comes from unresolved V genes, and the rest has no known cause. Across this sample there are about 62,000 clones, with roughly 80% seen only once. The ten largest clonotypes hold around 2.9% of the sample. Input material: PBMCs. The receptors come from a woman in her 30s in good health and CMV-seronegative.

The chain links TRBV5-4 to TRBJ1-2, with TRBD1 identical over 7 bases. Looked up from germline, CDR1 is SGHNT and CDR2 is YYREEE (reference sequence). This CDR3 region has 14 residues. V shed 4 bases, J shed 5 bases, and the junction held 8 bases outside the gene matches. The CDR3 spells CASSPYTGAYGYTF. The DNA of the CDR3 is TGTGCCAGCAGCCCATACACAGGGGCTTATGGCTACACCTTC.

The CDR3 spells CASSTRGGAKDTQYF. CDR3 bases: TGTGCCAGCAGCACTCGCGGGGGGGCCAAAGATACGCAGTATTTT. This chain joins TRBV9 and TRBJ2-3, with 9 positions matching TRBD2. CDR1 is SGDLS, CDR2 YYNGEE, per germline. The CDR3 contains 15 residues. V lost 4 bases, J lost 5 bases, and 8 bases stayed unmatched.

The CDR3 region has the DNA TGTGCCAGCATTCGCGGGACTAGCGGGGTCCCCTCCTACGAGCAGTACTTC. The encoded protein is CASIRGTSGVPSYEQYF. The chain carries TRBV2 and TRBJ2-7, with TRBD2 matching over 13 bases. Germline V gene sequence: CDR1 SNHLY, CDR2 FYNNEI. Germline trimming cut 7 bases from V and 0 bases from J; bases unmatched to any gene: 9. The CDR3 spans 17 residues.

The chain employs TRBV5-6 and TRBJ2-1, with 7 bases aligning to TRBD2. CDR1 and CDR2 from the germline V gene are SGHDT and YYEEEE. The CDR3 sequence is 15 residues long. Trimming cost V 3 bases and J 4 bases; bases outside gene matches: 7. CDR3 in amino acids: CASSSPGLPYNEQFF. The CDR3 nucleotides are TGTGCCAGCAGCTCCCCGGGACTACCTTACAATGAGCAGTTCTTC.

The chain is built from TRBV28 and TRBJ1-2; 7 bases are a match to TRBD1. CDR1 and CDR2 (germline): MDHEN, SYDVKM. CDR3 length: 16 amino acids. V was pared by 5 bases and J by 4 bases, with 13 bases of the junction left unmatched. The CDR3 DNA reads as TGTGCCAGCAGTCTGGGACAGCCCTCCCTGGGCTATGGCTACACCTTC. The encoded protein is CASSLGQPSLGYGYTF.

The chain employs TRBV7-8 and TRBJ2-5; D might be TRBD2 (5 bases). Germline CDR1 is SGHVS and CDR2 is FQNEAQ. The V end was cut by 5 bases, the J end by 7 bases, with 20 bases between. The CDR3 is 15 residues long. The CDR3 nucleotides are TGTGCCAGCAGCCTAACCTCGGGGTCGGGTGGGACCCAGTACTTC. It encodes CASSLTSGSGGTQYF.

This chain connects TRBV19 to TRBJ1-5, with a possible D match to TRBD1 (6 bases). CDR3 size: 15 residues. Per the germline V gene, CDR1 is LNHDA and CDR2 is SQIVND (reference sequence). V shed 4 bases and J shed 2 bases, with 12 bases lying between them. The CDR3 DNA reads TGTGCCAGTAGTAGAGACAGGTCAGGCAATCAGCCCCAGCATTTT. Amino acids: CASSRDRSGNQPQHF.

This CDR3 is CASSWGRFATNEKLFF. The CDR3 bases are TGTGCCAGCAGTTGGGGCAGGTTCGCAACTAATGAAAAACTGTTTTTT. The J gene is TRBJ1-4, the V gene TRBV28; a weak D match, TRBD1 (5 bases). Trimming shortened V by 4 bases and J by 0 bases, and 12 bases separated the two germline ends. CDR3 length equals 16 residues. Germline V CDR1 and CDR2: MDHEN, SYDVKM.

About this clone: Germline and junction disagree at one end, which may indicate a read error. The chain employs TRBV7-9 and TRBJ2-5; a weak D match, TRBD2 (7 bases). The germline V gene encodes CDR1 SEHNR and CDR2 FQNEAQ (reference sequence). The CDR3 length is 16 residues. CDR3 nucleotide sequence: TGTTCCAGCAGCACCACTAAGGGAGGGGGTCCGGAGACCCAGTACTTC. It specifies CSSSTTKGGGPETQYF.

The chain combines TRBV27 with TRBJ2-7; D remains ambiguous. Germline V CDR1 and CDR2: MNHEY, SMNVEV (reference sequence). CDR3 length equals 14 residues. The V and J ends lost 0 bases and 0 bases respectively, with 6 bases between them. CDR3 DNA: TGTGCCAGCAGTTTATCGCGGAGCTCCTACGAGCAGTACTTC. This sequence encodes CASSLSRSSYEQYF.

The V gene is TRBV19, the J gene TRBJ2-7; 9 nucleotides agree with TRBD1. Germline loops: CDR1 LNHDA, CDR2 SQIVND (reference sequence). The CDR3 spans 14 residues. The junction had 5 bases not matched to a gene; V was cut back by 7 bases and J by 1 base. The CDR3 DNA reads TGTGCCAGTATGGACGGGACAGGGTCCTACGAGCAGTACTTC. Translation gives CASMDGTGSYEQYF.

There are a few counts of this clone. This sequence joins TRBV14 and TRBJ2-3, with D possibly TRBD2 on 5 matching bases. Germline V gene sequence: CDR1 SGHDN, CDR2 FVKESK. V shed 0 bases and J shed 4 bases, with 20 bases lying between them. This CDR3 has 18 residues. CDR3 sequence reads: CASSQDGDYKYSPDTQYF. CDR3 bases: TGTGCCAGCAGCCAAGATGGAGACTATAAGTATTCCCCAGATACGCAGTATTTT. Full variable domain (remainder filled in from reference TRBV14 and TRBJ2-3): EAGVTQFPSHSVIEKGQTVTLRCDPISGHDNLYWYRRVMGKEIKFLLHFVKESKQDESGMPNNRFLAERTGGTYSTLKVQPAELEDSGVYFCASSQDGDYKYSPDTQYFGPGTRLTVL.

The chain recombines TRBV2 with TRBJ2-1; D is unresolved. The V end was cut by 3 bases, the J end by 6 bases, with 9 bases between. Germline CDR1 is SNHLY and CDR2 is FYNNEI. CDR3 size: 13 residues. CDR3 nucleotides: TGTGCCAGCAGTGAGCTAGAGAGCAATGAGCAGTTCTTC. Protein sequence: CASSELESNEQFF.

As DNA, the CDR3 is TGTGCCAGCAGCGGAACCGGGACAGGAGATGGCTACACCTTC. It codes for CASSGTGTGDGYTF. The V gene is TRBV9, the J gene TRBJ1-2; 8 bases are a match to TRBD1. From germline, CDR1 is SGDLS and CDR2 YYNGEE. This CDR3 has 14 amino acids. Unmatched junction bases numbered 7, after V lost 3 bases and J lost 6 bases.

The V call is TRBV9, the J call TRBJ2-7, with D perhaps matching TRBD1 (6 bases). The germline V gene has CDR1 SGDLS and CDR2 YYNGEE. CDR3 length: 15 amino acids. Trimming took 2 bases from V and 3 from J, leaving 15 bases between them. CDR3 residues: CASSVGPGQRYEQYF. The CDR3 DNA sequence: TGTGCCAGCAGCGTGGGGCCGGGACAACGCTACGAGCAGTACTTC.

This clone is a singleton in its sample. The V and J genes are TRBV10-3 and TRBJ2-3; 11 bases are a match to TRBD2. Trimming cost V 5 bases and J 3 bases; bases outside gene matches: 7. The germline V gene encodes CDR1 ENHRY and CDR2 SYGVKD. The CDR3 length is 16 residues. Written as DNA, the CDR3 is TGTGCCATCAGTAGTAGTACTAGCGGGGGAACAGATACGCAGTATTTT. This sequence encodes CAISSSTSGGTDTQYF.

For the CDR3, the DNA is TGTGCCAGCAGTTTATTAGGAGGAAGACGCACAGATACGCAGTATTTT. Protein: CASSLLGGRRTDTQYF. The chain is built from TRBV27 and TRBJ2-3; weak D call: TRBD2 (5 bases). This CDR3 spans 16 amino acids. V gave up 1 base and J gave up 1 base, with 12 bases separating them. Germline CDR1 is MNHEY and CDR2 is SMNVEV (reference sequence).

The chain recombines TRBV6-5 with TRBJ1-1; 8 bases are a match to TRBD1. Germline CDR1 reads MNHEY; CDR2 reads SVGAGI. V lost 7 bases to trimming and J lost 6 bases; unmatched junction nucleotides: 10. CDR3 length equals 14 residues. The CDR3 here is CASILTDRGPEAFF. The CDR3 bases are TGTGCCAGCATCTTAACCGACAGGGGCCCTGAAGCTTTCTTT.

The chain links TRBV14 to TRBJ2-5, with 11 bases aligning to TRBD1. V gave up 0 bases and J gave up 5 bases; unmatched junction bases: 5. CDR1 SGHDN and CDR2 FVKESK come from the germline V gene. The CDR3 totals 16 residues. The CDR3 DNA sequence: TGTGCCAGCAGCCAAGAAAGGGACAGGGGGTGGGAGACCCAGTACTTC. It yields the protein CASSQERDRGWETQYF. The full variable domain, in which reference TRBV14 and TRBJ2-5 provide the parts outside the CDR3, is EAGVTQFPSHSVIEKGQTVTLRCDPISGHDNLYWYRRVMGKEIKFLLHFVKESKQDESGMPNNRFLAERTGGTYSTLKVQPAELEDSGVYFCASSQERDRGWETQYFGPGTRLLVL.

This clone has a handful of counts. The V gene is TRBV30, the J gene TRBJ2-7, with 9 bases aligning to TRBD2. This CDR3 contains 15 residues. Germline loops: CDR1 GTSNPN, CDR2 SVGIG (reference sequence). The V segment lost 1 base and the J segment 1 base; nucleotides outside the gene matches: 5. The CDR3 here is CAWSEGAGGSYEQYF. The CDR3 DNA sequence: TGTGCCTGGAGTGAGGGAGCGGGGGGATCCTACGAGCAGTACTTC.

The chain combines TRBV7-2 with TRBJ1-5, with TRBD1 identical over 8 bases. CDR1 is SGHTA, CDR2 FQGNSA, per germline. This CDR3 has 15 residues. V dropped 4 bases and J dropped 4; count of bases not matched to a gene: 6. In DNA form, the CDR3 reads TGTGCCAGCAGCTCAGGGGGCGCGGGGAATCAGCCCCAGCATTTT. Residues: CASSSGGAGNQPQHF.

The count of this clone is one. The chain carries TRBV19 and TRBJ1-1; D gene ambiguous. Deletions cut 7 bases from V and 2 bases from J, with 11 bases between. CDR3 length equals 13 residues. The V gene's germline CDR1 is LNHDA and CDR2 SQIVND (reference sequence). The CDR3 bases are TGTGCCAGTAATCTCGGTCCAAACACTGAAGCTTTCTTT. It yields the protein CASNLGPNTEAFF.

This clone was seen once. The chain combines TRBV5-4 with TRBJ1-2; 12 positions match TRBD1. Germline-derived CDR1 and CDR2 are SGHNT and YYREEE (reference sequence). The CDR3 extends over 12 amino acids. Germline trimming cut 7 bases from V and 14 bases from J; bases unmatched to any gene: 9. The CDR3 DNA sequence: TGTGCCAGCCCCGGGACAGGGGGCAGTTGGACCTTC. Translating gives CASPGTGGSWTF.

This clone was detected only a few times. V and J are TRBV18 and TRBJ1-2, with D unclear. Germline CDR1 KGHSH, CDR2 LQKENI. V lost 6 bases to trimming and J lost 7 bases, with 18 bases between them. This CDR3 is built from 14 residues. The CDR3 DNA reads TGTGCCAGCTCGACCGAGGCGTCCGGGTCTGGCTACACCTTC. This gives the protein CASSTEASGSGYTF.

The rearrangement joins TRBV19 to TRBJ1-2; D is possibly TRBD1 (5 bases). Trimming left V 3 bases short and J 3 bases short, with 17 bases between. The CDR3 loop spans 16 amino acids. CDR1 is LNHDA and CDR2 is SQIVND in the germline V gene (reference sequence). CDR3 sequence: CASSILGREGDYGYTF. The CDR3 bases are TGTGCCAGTAGTATTTTGGGCAGGGAAGGCGACTATGGCTACACCTTC.

The CDR3 sequence is CATGAGASENIQYF. The CDR3 DNA is TGTGCCACCGGAGCGGGGGCCAGCGAAAACATTCAGTACTTC. The rearrangement links TRBV2 to TRBJ2-4, with TRBD2 matching over 8 bases. V lost 10 bases, J lost 5 bases, and 10 bases stayed unmatched. The CDR3 consists of 14 residues. Germline CDR1 reads SNHLY; CDR2 reads FYNNEI.

This clone was detected only once. The genes are TRBV7-9 and TRBJ2-3, with 9 bases matching TRBD2. CDR3 length: 14 amino acids. Germline CDR1 reads SEHNR; CDR2 reads FQNEAQ (reference sequence). V lost 3 bases, J lost 5 bases, and 3 bases stayed unmatched. In nucleotides, the CDR3 is TGTGCCAGCAGCTTTCTAGCGGGGAAAGATACGCAGTATTTT. This translates into CASSFLAGKDTQYF.